The clone carrying this T cell receptor (beta chain) has ten or more counts. The sample is drawn from a study of response to subunit inactivated influenza vaccine. Germline trimming cut 4 bases from V and 8 bases from J; bases unmatched to any gene: 9. The CDR3 has 16 amino acids. Per the germline V gene, CDR1 is KGHDR and CDR2 is SFDVKD. TCRdb ran MiXCR on the RT-PCR reads and lists one entry per CDR3 protein. The table lists about 570,000 distinct CDR3 sequences, roughly 10% of them singletons. This receptor was identified in a man aged 45-65 years who received an inactivated influenza vaccine. This sample comprised PBMCs from blood, obtained on the day of vaccination. The chain combines TRBV24-1 with TRBJ2-1; 11 bases are shared with TRBD2. This chain's CDR3 is CATSEPSSGRSDEQFF. CDR3 sequence (DNA): TGTGCCACCAGTGAACCTTCTAGCGGGAGGTCGGATGAGCAGTTCTTC.